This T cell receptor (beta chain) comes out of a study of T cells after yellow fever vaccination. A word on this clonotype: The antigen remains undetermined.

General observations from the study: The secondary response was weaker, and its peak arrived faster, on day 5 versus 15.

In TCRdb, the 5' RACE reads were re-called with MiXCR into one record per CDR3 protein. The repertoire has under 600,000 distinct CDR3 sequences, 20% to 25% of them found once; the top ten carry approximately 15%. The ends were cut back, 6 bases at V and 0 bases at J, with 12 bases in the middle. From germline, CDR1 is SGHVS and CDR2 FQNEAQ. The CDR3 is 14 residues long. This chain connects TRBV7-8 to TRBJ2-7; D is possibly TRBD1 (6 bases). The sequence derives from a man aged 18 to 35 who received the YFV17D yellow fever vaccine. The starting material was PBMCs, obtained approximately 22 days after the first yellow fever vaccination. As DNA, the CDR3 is TGTGCCAGCAGTAGACAGGAGAGCTCCTACGAGCAGTACGTC. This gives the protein CASSRQESSYEQYV.